This T cell receptor (beta chain) was obtained from a study of T cell clusters in autoimmune cytopenias. Study-wide findings and caveats: A dominant lymphoma-associated repertoire apparently masked the cluster-lack signature in secondary cytopenia versus chronic lymphocytic leukemia.

Multiplex touch-down PCR amplified TRB using TRB-A and TRB-B pools in one tube. Following a re-call of the multiplex PCR reads, TCRdb has one entry per CDR3 protein and lacks DNA. This specimen shows a few thousand distinct CDR3 sequences; the ten leading clones hold around 18%. Turning to this clonotype: The antigen remains unidentified.

This CDR3 has 17 amino acids. Germline lookup yields CDR1 DFQATT and CDR2 SNEGSKA (reference sequence). TRB amplification used approximately 270 ng of peripheral blood genomic DNA. This sample also belongs to another study, concerning T cell repertoires in aging, cancer and after chemotherapy. That publication notes: Loss of evenness, beyond lost richness, contributed to age-related TCR diversity decline in cancer patients.

The origin of this receptor is a human donor in good health. The rearrangement links TRBV20-1 to TRBJ2-3; the D gene TCRdb calls, TRBD2, cannot be checked with no DNA. Sequenced sample: peripheral blood. Here the CDR3 reads CSAPGGGKHVDTDTQYF.